This is a list of T cell receptor beta chains from one sample in a study of neurological immune-mediated disorders. In TCRdb, the 5' RACE reads were re-called with MiXCR into one record per CDR3 protein. The data show some 60,000 distinct CDR3 sequences, about 4% seen once. The sequencing sample was made of PBMCs. These receptors were taken from a woman aged 45 to 65 with multiple sclerosis. Both conserved end residues are part of each CDR3. The D gene is left open where the match is weak. Clone sizes are given selectively: once, few, many, or a class where the clone is expanded.

v_call,clone_size,d_call,j_call,cdr3_aa,cdr3_nt
TRBV12-3/TRBV12-4,many,TRBD1,TRBJ2-1,CASSRQGAAFYNEQFF,TGTGCCAGCAGCAGACAGGGGGCTGCCTTCTACAATGAGCAGTTCTTC
TRBV27,-,TRBD2,TRBJ2-7,CASRRDRGTSGSYEQYF,TGTGCCAGCCGGCGGGACAGGGGGACTAGCGGGAGCTACGAGCAGTACTTC
TRBV7-8,-,-,TRBJ2-7,CASSVTGQLTYEQYF,TGTGCCAGCAGCGTAACGGGGCAGCTGACTTACGAGCAGTACTTC
TRBV7-2,many,-,TRBJ2-5,CASSLEGGQETQYF,TGTGCCAGCAGCTTAGAAGGGGGTCAGGAGACCCAGTACTTC
TRBV6-2/TRBV6-3,many,-,TRBJ1-2,CASSFEAIQGYGYTF,TGTGCCAGCAGCTTCGAAGCCATACAAGGCTATGGCTACACCTTC
TRBV12-3/TRBV12-4,-,-,TRBJ1-3,CASRDSVPSGNTIYF,TGTGCCAGTAGGGACTCGGTCCCCTCTGGAAACACCATATATTTT
TRBV28,many,-,TRBJ2-1,CASSTIASQQFF,TGTGCCAGCTCGACCATAGCGAGCCAGCAGTTCTTC
TRBV6-2/TRBV6-3,many,-,TRBJ2-7,CASSPLGRDEQYF,TGTGCCAGCAGTCCCCTCGGACGGGACGAGCAGTACTTC
TRBV7-3,many,-,TRBJ2-3,CASRQLPGADTQYF,TGTGCCAGCAGACAACTCCCGGGGGCAGATACGCAGTATTTT
TRBV6-5,many,TRBD2,TRBJ2-2,CASSRVESGSFYTGELFF,TGTGCCAGCAGTCGGGTTGAAAGCGGGAGCTTCTACACCGGGGAGCTGTTTTTT
TRBV7-2,few,TRBD2,TRBJ2-1,CASSLGRVAAPWDNEQFF,TGTGCCAGCAGCTTGGGGAGGGTAGCGGCACCTTGGGACAATGAGCAGTTCTTC
TRBV6-5,many,-,TRBJ2-5,CASSYGETQYF,TGTGCCAGCAGTTACGGAGAGACCCAGTACTTC
TRBV20-1,many,TRBD2,TRBJ2-3,CSAGGGRDTDTQYF,TGCAGTGCCGGGGGCGGGAGGGATACAGATACGCAGTATTTT
TRBV5-1,many,TRBD1,TRBJ2-3,CASGTGAFTDTQYF,TGCGCCAGCGGAACAGGGGCCTTCACAGATACGCAGTATTTT
TRBV5-5,many,-,TRBJ2-7,CASSLVSHSYEQYF,TGTGCCAGCAGCTTGGTGTCCCACTCCTACGAGCAGTACTTC
TRBV11-3,-,TRBD1,TRBJ1-2,CASSPGQVPYGYTF,TGTGCCAGCAGCCCAGGACAGGTGCCCTATGGCTACACCTTC
TRBV7-2,many,-,TRBJ2-3,CASSPTTDTQYF,TGTGCCAGCAGCCCCACCACAGATACGCAGTATTTT
TRBV6-2/TRBV6-3,many,-,TRBJ1-5,CASSYLREAQPQHF,TGTGCCAGCAGTTACCTCCGGGAGGCACAGCCCCAGCATTTT
TRBV20-1,-,-,TRBJ1-5,CSASNVDVSNQPQNF,TGCAGTGCTAGTAATGTGGATGTGAGCAATCAGCCCCAGAATTTT
TRBV7-3,many,TRBD1,TRBJ1-6,CASSRSGTDNSPLHF,TGTGCCAGCAGCCGTTCCGGGACAGATAATTCACCCCTCCACTTT
TRBV5-1,few,-,TRBJ2-2,CASSPGATNTGELFF,TGCGCCAGCAGCCCGGGGGCGACGAACACCGGGGAGCTGTTTTTT
TRBV20-1,many,-,TRBJ1-1,CSARPLNTEAFF,TGCAGTGCTAGGCCGCTGAACACTGAAGCTTTCTTT
TRBV7-9,-,TRBD1,TRBJ1-6,CASSPGQGSSPLNF,TGTGCCAGCAGCCCGGGACAGGGATCCTCACCCCTCAACTTT
TRBV7-2,few,-,TRBJ1-5,CASSSNFNQPQNF,TGTGCCAGCAGCTCAAATTTTAATCAGCCCCAGAATTTT
TRBV5-6,many,-,TRBJ1-2,CASSLVRDRGGYTF,TGTGCCAGCAGCTTGGTACGGGATCGAGGAGGCTACACCTTC
TRBV20-1,many,-,TRBJ1-1,CSADRTDNTEAFF,TGCAGTGCCGACCGGACGGATAACACTGAAGCTTTCTTT
TRBV18,few,-,TRBJ2-2,CASSPPDTRAGELFF,TGTGCCAGCTCACCCCCGGACACCAGGGCCGGGGAGCTGTTTTTT
TRBV7-8,many,-,TRBJ1-4,CASSLAAANEKLFF,TGTGCCAGCAGCTTAGCGGCAGCTAATGAAAAACTGTTTTTT
TRBV5-1,many,TRBD2,TRBJ2-4,CASSETSGLDIQYF,TGCGCCAGCAGTGAAACTAGCGGGTTAGACATTCAGTACTTC
TRBV12-3/TRBV12-4,many,-,TRBJ1-5,CASSLARRGMGNQPQHF,TGTGCCAGCAGTTTAGCGCGTCGGGGGATGGGGAATCAGCCCCAGCATTTT
TRBV11-2,many,-,TRBJ2-1,CASSLGARDEQFF,TGTGCCAGCAGCTTAGGGGCTAGAGATGAGCAGTTCTTC
TRBV5-1,many,-,TRBJ2-1,CASSPPGSYNEQFF,TGCGCCAGCAGTCCCCCGGGCTCCTACAATGAGCAGTTCTTC
TRBV12-3/TRBV12-4,many,TRBD1,TRBJ2-5,CASTLTGGQETQYF,TGTGCCAGCACCTTGACAGGGGGACAAGAGACCCAGTACTTC
TRBV20-1,many,TRBD2,TRBJ2-7,CSATDSGRASYEQYF,TGCAGTGCTACCGATAGCGGGAGGGCCAGTTACGAGCAGTACTTC
TRBV20-1,many,-,TRBJ2-3,CSAPKPPGPSTDTQYF,TGCAGTGCCCCGAAGCCCCCGGGGCCCAGCACAGATACGCAGTATTTT
TRBV27,many,-,TRBJ2-1,CASKLEPLISYNEQFF,TGTGCCAGCAAACTCGAACCACTTATCTCCTACAATGAGCAGTTCTTC
TRBV7-3,many,-,TRBJ2-6,CASSLSLIGANVLTF,TGTGCCAGCAGCTTATCCCTAATTGGGGCCAACGTCCTGACTTTC
TRBV7-2,few,-,TRBJ1-2,CASSSDSPRTGGYTF,TGTGCCAGCAGCTCCGACAGCCCAAGAACGGGTGGCTACACCTTC
TRBV20-1,many,-,TRBJ2-3,CSAERGDPDTQYF,TGCAGTGCCGAGAGGGGGGACCCAGATACGCAGTATTTT
TRBV7-2,many,TRBD2,TRBJ2-1,CASSRSGSSNSEQFF,TGTGCCAGCAGCAGGAGCGGGAGCAGCAACAGTGAGCAGTTCTTC
TRBV27,many,-,TRBJ2-2,CASSFTVNTGELFF,TGTGCCAGCAGTTTTACAGTGAACACCGGGGAGCTGTTTTTT
TRBV20-1,many,-,TRBJ2-7,CSARTGWNYEQYF,TGCAGTGCTAGAACCGGATGGAACTACGAGCAGTACTTC
TRBV7-9,many,TRBD2,TRBJ2-7,CASSQRTSGSYEQYF,TGTGCCAGCAGCCAGAGGACTAGCGGGAGTTACGAGCAGTACTTC
TRBV6-2/TRBV6-3,many,-,TRBJ2-1,CASSYLTRNEQFF,TGTGCCAGCAGTTATTTGACTAGGAATGAGCAGTTCTTC